This T cell receptor beta chain appears in the sequencing data of a study of blood T cell repertoires in COVID-19. Per the study methods: Amplification with reference gene primers provided the estimates of nucleated cell counts. Some clones are missing from TCRdb's copy, which holds only in-frame ones; the method was immunoSEQ multiplex PCR. The D gene and trimming were derived from the DNA, and the V and J assignments and clone size from that table. The top ten clones hold around an eighth of a sample with about 34,000 clones, 88% of them seen once. The CDR3 has 16 amino acids. Material for sequencing was peripheral blood. This clonotype was sampled from a human donor with active COVID-19. The donor label of this sample is uncertain. The chain carries TRBV21-1 and TRBJ1-1. TRBV21-1 is given as a pseudogene. The CDR3 DNA is TGTGCCAGCAGCAAAGGGCCTTGGAGGAGGGGCACTGAAGCTTTCTTT. Amino acid sequence: CASSKGPWRRGTEAFF.